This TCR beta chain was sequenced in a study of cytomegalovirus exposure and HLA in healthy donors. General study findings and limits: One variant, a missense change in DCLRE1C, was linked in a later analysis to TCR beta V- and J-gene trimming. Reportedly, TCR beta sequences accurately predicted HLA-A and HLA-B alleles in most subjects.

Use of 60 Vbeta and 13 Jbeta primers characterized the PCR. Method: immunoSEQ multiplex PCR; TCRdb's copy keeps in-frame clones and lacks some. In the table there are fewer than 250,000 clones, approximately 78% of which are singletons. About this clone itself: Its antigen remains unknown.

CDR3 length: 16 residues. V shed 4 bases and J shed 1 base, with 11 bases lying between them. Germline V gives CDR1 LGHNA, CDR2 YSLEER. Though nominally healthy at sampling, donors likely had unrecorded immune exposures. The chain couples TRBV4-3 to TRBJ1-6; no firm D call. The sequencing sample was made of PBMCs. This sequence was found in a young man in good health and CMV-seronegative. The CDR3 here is CASSPWRESYNSPLHF. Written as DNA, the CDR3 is TGCGCCAGCAGCCCCTGGCGGGAGTCCTATAATTCACCCCTCCACTTT.